A single sample gave rise to the 8 T cell receptor beta chains below, sequenced in a study of shared clonotypes between healthy human individuals. Using immunoSEQ multiplex PCR, the repertoire was profiled, and TCRdb retains in-frame clones only, with some absent. Among approximately 510,000 clones listed, about four fifths were seen once. The sequencing sample was made of PBMCs. The receptor source for this set is a woman aged 35 to 49 in good health. Some clones in this sample may be carry-over from other donors' samples.

The chain carries TRBV5-6 and TRBJ2-2, with 10 bases that match TRBD1. Germline trimming cut 3 bases from V and 5 bases from J; bases unmatched to any gene: 4. The CDR3 length is 15 residues. Looked up from germline, CDR1 is SGHDT and CDR2 is YYEEEE. CDR3 region: CASSWDRGRTGELFF. The CDR3 DNA follows: TGTGCCAGCAGCTGGGACAGGGGAAGAACCGGGGAGCTGTTTTTT.

V gene TRBV5-1 combines with J gene TRBJ2-3; D is unclear. Trimming removed 2 bases at V and 2 bases at J, with 21 bases between. Germline CDR1 and CDR2: SGHRS and YFSETQ. The CDR3 loop spans 18 amino acids. The CDR3 DNA reads TGCGCCAGCAGCTTAGGGTCGCAAATTGGCGGCCCCACAGATACGCAGTATTTT. Its protein product is CASSLGSQIGGPTDTQYF.

This clone has more than one count but fewer than ten. This chain uses TRBV5-1 with TRBJ2-6; tentatively, D is TRBD2 (5 bases). The V and J ends lost 0 bases and 0 bases respectively, with 7 bases between them. The CDR3 consists of 16 residues. CDR1 is SGHRS and CDR2 is YFSETQ in the germline V gene. CDR3 sequence reads: CASSLDRGSGANVLTF. CDR3 DNA: TGCGCCAGCAGCTTGGATCGGGGCTCTGGGGCCAACGTCCTGACTTTC.

This clone was seen only once. The chain is built from TRBV18 and TRBJ2-2; a possible D gene is TRBD1 (6 bases). The CDR3 spans 15 residues. Germline assignment: CDR1 KGHSH and CDR2 LQKENI. V was trimmed by 6 bases and J by 1 base, leaving 12 bases between them. For the CDR3, the DNA is TGTGCCAGCTCCAAACAGGGAGAGAACACCGGGGAGCTGTTTTTT. Its translation: CASSKQGENTGELFF.

Details on this clone: This may be a read error: a much more frequent sequence differs by one nucleotide. This specimen includes other DNA sequences encoding the same CDR3. The rearrangement joins TRBV6-6 to TRBJ2-7, with D unclear. CDR1 and CDR2 (germline): MNHNY, SVGAGI (reference sequence). Trimming cost V 5 bases and J 1 base, with 3 bases left between them. This CDR3 has 11 amino acids. This CDR3 is CASSPSYEQYF. The CDR3 DNA follows: TGTGCCAGCAGTCCGTCCTACGAGCAGTACTTC.

The V and J genes are TRBV11-2 and TRBJ2-7; TRBD1 might be the D (5 bases). Between the trimmed V and J ends, which lost 3 bases and 7 bases, there was a span of 19 bases. Germline V CDR1 and CDR2: SGHAT, FQNNGV. There are 15 residues in the CDR3. The CDR3 nucleotides read TGTGCCAGCAGCTTCGTCCAGGGCGTCCTCTCGGAGCAGTACTTC. Protein: CASSFVQGVLSEQYF.

This clone was detected once. The chain uses TRBV5-1 and TRBJ1-1, with a possible D match to TRBD1 (6 bases). V was cut by 0 bases and J by 5 bases, with 11 bases left in between. From germline, CDR1 is SGHRS and CDR2 YFSETQ. This CDR3 spans 14 amino acids. The CDR3 loop reads CASSLDRAGTEAFF. The CDR3 coding sequence is TGCGCCAGCAGCTTGGACAGGGCAGGAACTGAAGCTTTCTTT.

This clone occurred once. This chain links TRBV9 with TRBJ1-1; no clear D. Trimming removed 0 bases from V and 4 bases from J, with 10 bases in between. The length of the CDR3 is 14 residues. Germline values: CDR1 SGDLS, CDR2 YYNGEE. The CDR3 spells CASSVGVSGTEAFF. In nucleotides, the CDR3 is TGTGCCAGCAGCGTAGGGGTTTCCGGCACTGAAGCTTTCTTT.